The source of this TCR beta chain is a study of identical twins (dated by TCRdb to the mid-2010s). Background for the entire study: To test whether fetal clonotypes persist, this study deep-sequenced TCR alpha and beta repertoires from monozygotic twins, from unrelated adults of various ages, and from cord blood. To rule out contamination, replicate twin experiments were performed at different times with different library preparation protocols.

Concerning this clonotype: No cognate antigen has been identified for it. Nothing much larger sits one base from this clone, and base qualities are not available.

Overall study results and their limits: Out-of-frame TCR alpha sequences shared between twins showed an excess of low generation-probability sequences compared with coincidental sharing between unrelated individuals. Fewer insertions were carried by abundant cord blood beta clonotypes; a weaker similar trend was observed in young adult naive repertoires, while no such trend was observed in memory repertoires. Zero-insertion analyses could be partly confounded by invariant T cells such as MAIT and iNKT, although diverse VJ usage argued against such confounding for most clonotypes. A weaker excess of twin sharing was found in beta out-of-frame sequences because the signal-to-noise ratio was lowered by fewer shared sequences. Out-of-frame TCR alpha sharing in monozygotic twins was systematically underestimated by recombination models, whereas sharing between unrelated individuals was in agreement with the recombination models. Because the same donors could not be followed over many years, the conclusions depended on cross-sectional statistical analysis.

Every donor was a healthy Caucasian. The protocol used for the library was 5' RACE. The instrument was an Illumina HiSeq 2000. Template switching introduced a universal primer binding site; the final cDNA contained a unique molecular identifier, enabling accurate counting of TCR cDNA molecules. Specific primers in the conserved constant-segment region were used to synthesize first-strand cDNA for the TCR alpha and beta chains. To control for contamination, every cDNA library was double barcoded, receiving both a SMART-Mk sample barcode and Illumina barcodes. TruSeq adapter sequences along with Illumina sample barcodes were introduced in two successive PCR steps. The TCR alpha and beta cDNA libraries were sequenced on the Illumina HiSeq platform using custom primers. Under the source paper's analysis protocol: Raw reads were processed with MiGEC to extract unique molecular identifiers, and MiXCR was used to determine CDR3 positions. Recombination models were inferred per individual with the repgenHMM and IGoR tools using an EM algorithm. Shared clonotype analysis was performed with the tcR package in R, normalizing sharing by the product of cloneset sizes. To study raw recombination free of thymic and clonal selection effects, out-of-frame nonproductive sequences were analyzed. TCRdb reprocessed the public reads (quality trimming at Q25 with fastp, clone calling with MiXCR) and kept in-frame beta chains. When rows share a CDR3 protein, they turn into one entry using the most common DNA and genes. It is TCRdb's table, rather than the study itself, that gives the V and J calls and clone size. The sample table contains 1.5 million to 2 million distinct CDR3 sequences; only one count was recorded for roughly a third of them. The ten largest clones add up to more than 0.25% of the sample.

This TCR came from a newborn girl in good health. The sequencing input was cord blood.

CDR3 sequence: CASSLAGARDEQFF. Here is the DNA: TGTGCCAGCAGCTTAGCCGGGGCGAGGGATGAGCAGTTCTTC. The chain was built from TRBV11-3 and TRBJ2-1; the D gene is perhaps TRBD1 or TRBD2, each of them matching over 5 bases. Counted from cysteine to phenylalanine, this CDR3 has 14 amino acids. CDR3 DNA is the only sequence kept; it has 42 bases, read in frame from the first base. CDR1 and CDR2 were assigned from the germline V gene as SGHNT and YENEEA. The junction carries 12 bases between V and J, which are trimmed by 1 base and 8 bases respectively.